This TCR beta chain was identified in a study of T-cell reconstitution after alpha-beta-depleted transplantation in children. Germline V CDR1 and CDR2: LGHNA, YNFKEQ. The CDR3 is 14 amino acids. Trimming pared 0 bases from V and 5 bases from J, leaving 10 bases between. Construction of the TCRbeta library involved unique molecular identifiers. TCRdb recomputed calls from the PCR reads with MiXCR, one row per CDR3 protein. The sample has around 210,000 distinct CDR3 sequences, roughly 6.6% seen once. This clonotype was found a few times. This chain connects TRBV4-2 to TRBJ1-2, with a possible D match to TRBD1 (6 bases). This TCR was recovered from a boy aged 2-9 years with acute lymphoblastic leukemia, due to receive a stem cell transplant. The source was PBMCs, collected before TCRalphabeta/CD19-depleted stem cell transplant. CDR3 nucleotides: TGTGCCAGCAGCCAAGAGGACAGCTCTTATGGCTACACCTTC. This encodes CASSQEDSSYGYTF.